These 27 T cell receptor beta chains originate from one sample sequenced in a study of blood T cell repertoires in COVID-19. Produced via immunoSEQ multiplex PCR; TCRdb's table is partial and in-frame only. This sample has about 290,000 clones; about nine tenths occur once, and the top ten carry 0.9% to 1%. The sequenced sample was peripheral blood. These receptors originate from a woman in her thirties or forties who had recovered from COVID-19.

V usage is TRBV18 and J usage is TRBJ2-3; 9 nucleotides agree with TRBD2. V trimming: 1 base; J trimming: 4 bases; junction bases outside the gene matches: 3. The V gene's germline CDR1 is KGHSH and CDR2 LQKENI. CDR3 length: 15 amino acids. CDR3 in amino acids: CASSPLAGVADTQYF. CDR3 sequence (DNA): TGTGCCAGCTCACCACTAGCGGGAGTAGCAGATACGCAGTATTTT.

The chain joins TRBV18 to TRBJ1-1; D might be TRBD1 (6 bases). V lost 2 bases and J lost 0, with 10 bases in between. This CDR3 is built from 15 residues. Per the germline V gene, CDR1 is KGHSH and CDR2 is LQKENI. The CDR3 nucleotides are TGTGCCAGCTCACCAACTGACAGGATGAACACTGAAGCTTTCTTT. It encodes CASSPTDRMNTEAFF.

The rearrangement links TRBV5-4 to TRBJ2-5, with 8 bases matching TRBD2. Germline loops: CDR1 SGHNT, CDR2 YYREEE (reference sequence). V lost 3 bases, J lost 0 bases, and 7 bases stayed unmatched. The CDR3 extends over 16 amino acids. Written as DNA, the CDR3 is TGTGCCAGCAGCTCCGGACTAGCCGATTACCAAGAGACCCAGTACTTC. It specifies CASSSGLADYQETQYF.

The V call is TRBV18, the J call TRBJ2-3, with 10 nucleotides matching TRBD2. This CDR3 is built from 15 residues. Unmatched junction bases numbered 6, after V lost 4 bases and J lost 5 bases. Germline V lookup: CDR1 KGHSH, CDR2 LQKENI. Here the CDR3 reads CASSRGGLALDTQYF. The CDR3 DNA follows: TGTGCCAGCTCACGTGGGGGACTAGCGTTAGATACGCAGTATTTT.

The chain carries TRBV27 and TRBJ2-1, with 10 nucleotides matching TRBD2. The CDR3 has 15 residues. With V trimmed by 0 bases and J by 7 bases, 3 bases remained unmatched. CDR1 and CDR2 from the germline V gene are MNHEY and SMNVEV (reference sequence). The CDR3 spells CASSLSLAGLNEQFF. CDR3 coding DNA: TGTGCCAGCAGTTTATCACTAGCGGGACTAAATGAGCAGTTCTTC.

This clone is a singleton in its sample. The V and J genes are TRBV30 and TRBJ2-2; a weak D match, TRBD1 (6 bases). The length of the CDR3 is 14 residues. Trimming left V 5 bases short and J 5 bases short, with 15 bases between. CDR1 GTSNPN and CDR2 SVGIG come from the germline V gene (reference sequence). The CDR3 reads CAWDNRVGTGELFF. In DNA form, the CDR3 reads TGTGCCTGGGATAACAGGGTAGGGACCGGGGAGCTGTTTTTT.

This clone showed up just once. The chain couples TRBV30 to TRBJ2-5; D perhaps matches TRBD1 (6 bases). The CDR3 consists of 15 residues. Germline V gene data show CDR1 as GTSNPN and CDR2 as SVGIG (reference sequence). Trimming took off 2 bases at V and 5 bases at J, with 18 bases between the two ends. The CDR3 DNA sequence: TGTGCCTGGAGTCCCGAGGGGGTAGTGGTGGAGACCCAGTACTTC. Protein sequence: CAWSPEGVVVETQYF.

This sequence joins TRBV7-9 and TRBJ2-5, with 10 bases matching TRBD1. Looked up from germline, CDR1 is SEHNR and CDR2 is FQNEAQ (reference sequence). V dropped 6 bases and J dropped 5; count of bases not matched to a gene: 9. CDR3 length: 15 residues. For the CDR3, the DNA is TGTGCCAGCAGGACCGGGACAGGGGTCGAGGAGACCCAGTACTTC. It codes for CASRTGTGVEETQYF.

The gene calls are TRBV24-1 and TRBJ2-2, with TRBD2 matching 16 bases. CDR3 size: 19 residues. Per the germline V gene, CDR1 is KGHDR and CDR2 is SFDVKD. The V and J ends lost 4 bases and 3 bases, in that order; junction bases with no gene match: 7. DNA for the CDR3: TGTGCCACCAGTGACTCGGGACTAGCGGGAGGGCCTTACACCGGGGAGCTGTTTTTT. This gives the protein CATSDSGLAGGPYTGELFF.

The chain combines TRBV7-8 with TRBJ1-1, with a weak D call TRBD1 (6 bases). The CDR3 is 16 amino acids. V was shortened by 5 bases and J by 2 bases, with 18 bases between the two germline ends. Per the germline V gene, CDR1 is SGHVS and CDR2 is FQNEAQ. The CDR3, as DNA: TGTGCCAGCAGCACCCCGGGACACTACGATAACACTGAAGCTTTCTTT. Its protein product is CASSTPGHYDNTEAFF.

As for this clone: The junction does not match germline at one end; this may be a read error. This chain links TRBV7-7 with TRBJ2-2, with D unresolved. Germline V gene sequence: CDR1 SSHAT, CDR2 FNYEAQ (reference sequence). The CDR3 totals 12 residues. The CDR3 DNA is TGTGCTAGCAGCCCCGAGTGGGGGGAGCTGTTTTTT. The encoded protein is CASSPEWGELFF.

This rearrangement joins TRBV15 to TRBJ2-6; TRBD2 agrees at 8 bases. The CDR3 has 18 amino acids. The germline V gene has CDR1 LNHNV and CDR2 YYDKDF (reference sequence). V shed 2 bases and J 0 bases; nucleotides not matched to a gene: 6. The CDR3 DNA sequence: TGTGCCACCAGCAGACCGTTAGCGGGGAGCTCTGGGGCCAACGTCCTGACTTTC. Translated, it gives CATSRPLAGSSGANVLTF.

The chain has TRBV18 and TRBJ2-1; 7 nucleotides agree with TRBD2. After removal of 2 bases from V and 5 bases from J, the junction contained 6 bases not matched to a gene. CDR1 is KGHSH, CDR2 LQKENI, per germline. The CDR3 extends over 15 amino acids. CDR3 loop: CASSPSAGLHNEQFF. CDR3 DNA sequence: TGTGCCAGCTCACCATCAGCGGGACTCCACAATGAGCAGTTCTTC. Combining the CDR3 with reference TRBV18 and TRBJ2-1 gives the whole variable domain NAGVMQNPRHLVRRRGQEARLRCSPMKGHSHVYWYRQLPEEGLKFMVYLQKENIIDESGMPKERFSAEFPKEGPSILRIQQVVRGDSAAYFCASSPSAGLHNEQFFGPGTRLTVL.

This chain links TRBV2 with TRBJ1-1; no reliable D call. V was pared by 10 bases and J by 1 base, with 13 bases between. The CDR3 runs 13 residues. Germline V gives CDR1 SNHLY, CDR2 FYNNEI. The CDR3 bases are TGTGCCACCTCCCTAACGGGGAACACTGAAGCTTTCTTT. Its protein product is CATSLTGNTEAFF.

This sequence joins TRBV30 and TRBJ2-2; the D gene is possibly TRBD2 (6 bases). CDR1 is GTSNPN and CDR2 is SVGIG in the germline V gene (reference sequence). The CDR3 is 13 amino acids. V was pared by 5 bases and J by 6 bases, with 13 bases between. CDR3 nucleotide sequence: TGTGCCTGGGGGGGGAGTAGTCCCGGGGAGCTGTTTTTT. Translating gives CAWGGSSPGELFF. Full variable domain (remainder filled in from reference TRBV30 and TRBJ2-2): SQTIHQWPATLVQPVGSPLSLECTVEGTSNPNLYWYRQAAGRGLQLLFYSVGIGQISSEVPQNLSASRPQDRQFILSSKKLLLSDSGFYLCAWGGSSPGELFFGEGSRLTVL.

This clone was counted a single time. The V and J genes are TRBV5-1 and TRBJ2-2, with D maybe TRBD2 (5 bases). CDR1 and CDR2 from the germline V gene are SGHRS and YFSETQ. The length of the CDR3 is 16 residues. The V gene lost 4 bases and the J gene lost 1 base, with 14 bases spanning the gap. This CDR3 reads CASSPPQLENTGELFF. Written as DNA, the CDR3 is TGCGCCAGCAGCCCCCCCCAACTAGAGAACACCGGGGAGCTGTTTTTT.

There are a few counts of this clone. The gene calls are TRBV6-1 and TRBJ2-7, with a tentative D call TRBD1 (5 bases). There are 13 residues in the CDR3. Germline lookup yields CDR1 MNHNS and CDR2 SASEGT. Trimming removed 3 bases from V and 2 bases from J, with 8 bases in between. The CDR3 nucleotides read TGTGCCAGCAGTGACCGACAGACCTACGAGCAGTACTTC. The encoded protein is CASSDRQTYEQYF.

This clone was recorded only once. The rearrangement uses TRBV19 and TRBJ2-5; 8 bases match TRBD1. CDR3 length: 15 residues. Per germline, CDR1 LNHDA and CDR2 SQIVND (reference sequence). V lost 1 base and J lost 4; bases outside the gene matches: 5. CDR3 residues: CASSIATGVGETQYF. The CDR3, as DNA: TGTGCCAGTAGTATAGCGACAGGGGTGGGAGAGACCCAGTACTTC. The variable domain in full, completed from reference TRBV19 and TRBJ2-5, reads DGGITQSPKYLFRKEGQNVTLSCEQNLNHDAMYWYRQDPGQGLRLIYYSQIVNDFQKGDIAEGYSVSREKKESFPLTVTSAQKNPTAFYLCASSIATGVGETQYFGPGTRLLVL.

The V call is TRBV19, the J call TRBJ2-1; D call uncertain. This CDR3 is built from 15 residues. V was pared by 3 bases and J by 0 bases, with 9 bases between. The V gene's germline CDR1 is LNHDA and CDR2 SQIVND (reference sequence). As DNA, the CDR3 is TGTGCCAGTAGTATGGGCGCGAGCTCCTACAATGAGCAGTTCTTC. Translation: CASSMGASSYNEQFF.

The chain links TRBV5-6 to TRBJ2-5, with a tentative D call TRBD1 (5 bases). The CDR3 is 14 residues long. V shed 0 bases and J shed 7 bases, with 13 bases lying between them. CDR1 and CDR2 from the germline V gene are SGHDT and YYEEEE. Written as DNA, the CDR3 is TGTGCCAGCAGCTTGGCCACAGCAGGGCTGACCCAGTACTTC. It is translated as CASSLATAGLTQYF. Drawing the rest from reference TRBV5-6 and TRBJ2-5, the complete variable domain is DAGVTQSPTHLIKTRGQQVTLRCSPKSGHDTVSWYQQALGQGPQFIFQYYEEEERQRGNFPDRFSGHQFPNYSSELNVNALLLGDSALYLCASSLATAGLTQYFGPGTRLLVL.

The V call is TRBV10-3, the J call TRBJ2-1; D is ambiguous. Germline values: CDR1 ENHRY, CDR2 SYGVKD. V was pared by 6 bases and J by 5 bases, with 11 bases between. This CDR3 has 13 amino acids. CDR3 nucleotides: TGTGCCATCAGGCGGTCACGAGACAATGAGCAGTTCTTC. Residues: CAIRRSRDNEQFF.

This chain links TRBV7-9 with TRBJ2-7; 7 nucleotides align to TRBD2. Germline loops: CDR1 SEHNR, CDR2 FQNEAQ (reference sequence). The V segment lost 6 bases and the J segment 6 bases; nucleotides outside the gene matches: 14. This CDR3 is built from 15 residues. CDR3 sequence: CASSEQVAGVGEQYF. The CDR3 bases are TGTGCCAGCAGTGAACAGGTGGCGGGAGTCGGCGAGCAGTACTTC.

The rearrangement uses TRBV10-3 and TRBJ2-1; 11 bases align to TRBD2. Germline assignment: CDR1 ENHRY and CDR2 SYGVKD. The length of the CDR3 is 15 residues. The trim removed 3 bases at V and 5 bases at J, leaving 3 bases unmatched. The CDR3: CAISEPGLADNEQFF. The CDR3 DNA sequence: TGTGCCATCAGTGAACCGGGACTAGCGGACAATGAGCAGTTCTTC.

This rearrangement joins TRBV18 to TRBJ2-7; D perhaps matches TRBD2 (6 bases). The CDR3 is 14 residues long. V dropped 0 bases and J dropped 4 bases, with 10 bases sitting between them. From germline, CDR1 is KGHSH and CDR2 LQKENI. This CDR3 is CASSPPPGVYEQYF. Written as DNA, the CDR3 is TGTGCCAGCTCACCACCCCCGGGGGTATACGAGCAGTACTTC. Supplemented by reference TRBV18 and TRBJ2-7, the full variable domain reads NAGVMQNPRHLVRRRGQEARLRCSPMKGHSHVYWYRQLPEEGLKFMVYLQKENIIDESGMPKERFSAEFPKEGPSILRIQQVVRGDSAAYFCASSPPPGVYEQYFGPGTRLTVT.

The chain carries TRBV5-4 and TRBJ2-7, with 8 nucleotides matching TRBD1. V dropped 1 base and J dropped 5; count of bases not matched to a gene: 2. The CDR3 loop spans 13 amino acids. CDR1 and CDR2 from the germline V gene are SGHNT and YYREEE (reference sequence). DNA for the CDR3: TGTGCCAGCAGCTTGCAGGGGGCCGACGAGCAGTACTTC. As protein: CASSLQGADEQYF.

V is TRBV28 and J is TRBJ1-5; possibly TRBD1 for D (6 bases). The CDR3 covers 16 residues. In germline, CDR1 is MDHEN, CDR2 SYDVKM. The germline V and J ends were trimmed by 6 bases and 3 bases, with 18 bases remaining between them. Here the CDR3 reads CASRPLPTGTNQPQHF. Written as DNA, the CDR3 is TGTGCCAGCAGGCCCCTTCCGACAGGAACCAATCAGCCCCAGCATTTT.

This chain joins TRBV30 and TRBJ2-5; TRBD1 matches at 8 bases. Per germline, CDR1 GTSNPN and CDR2 SVGIG (reference sequence). With 4 bases clipped from V and 5 bases from J, the junction kept 6 bases outside the gene matches. This CDR3 comprises 13 residues. The CDR3 nucleotides read TGTGCCTGGAATGCAGGGGGCGGGGAGACCCAGTACTTC. Translation: CAWNAGGGETQYF.